These 21 T cell receptor beta chains originate from one sample sequenced in a study of PD-1 blockade in classical Hodgkin lymphoma. Time point denoted: cycle 4 day 1 (C4D1), after 6 weeks of nivolumab. Relapse was seen in all patients after autologous stem cell transplantation, and brentuximab vedotin exposure was variable. The table came from immunoSEQ multiplex PCR; TCRdb's copy has only in-frame clones and leaves some out. The sample lists some 90,000 clones, more than 80% occurring once. Sample: peripheral blood mononuclear cells (PBMCs), taken before the fourth cycle of nivolumab. The receptors were sampled from a human donor with classical Hodgkin lymphoma.

CDR3 coding DNA: TGTGCCAGCAGCGTCGCCCCTACTAGCGGGGGCGCTAACATTCAGTACTTC. Translation: CASSVAPTSGGANIQYF. V and J are TRBV9 and TRBJ2-4; 11 nucleotides align to TRBD2. V shed 2 bases, J shed 7 bases, and the junction held 11 bases outside the gene matches. The CDR3 has 17 amino acids. From germline, CDR1 is SGDLS and CDR2 YYNGEE.

The chain has TRBV10-3 and TRBJ1-2, with D possibly TRBD1 on 5 matching bases. The CDR3 runs 14 residues. Germline values: CDR1 ENHRY, CDR2 SYGVKD. V was trimmed by 0 bases and J by 4 bases, leaving 9 bases between them. The CDR3 region has the DNA TGTGCCATCAGTGAGTCGACAGATTTCTATGGCTACACCTTC. Its protein product is CAISESTDFYGYTF.

This clone appeared a few times. The DNA for the CDR3 is TGCGCCAGCAGCTTGACTAGCGGGAGCAATGAGCAGTTCTTC. Translating it yields CASSLTSGSNEQFF. V gene TRBV5-1 combines with J gene TRBJ2-1, with 11 bases that match TRBD2. The CDR3 spans 14 residues. After removal of 1 base from V and 6 bases from J, the junction contained 0 bases not matched to a gene. Germline V gene sequence: CDR1 SGHRS, CDR2 YFSETQ.

V and J are TRBV6-1 and TRBJ1-2, with a possible D match to TRBD1 (6 bases). The CDR3 is 15 residues long. V gave up 2 bases and J gave up 2 bases, with 12 bases separating them. Looked up from germline, CDR1 is MNHNS and CDR2 is SASEGT. The CDR3 is CASSERGDGNYGYTF. Here the CDR3 DNA reads TGTGCCAGCAGTGAAAGGGGGGACGGAAACTATGGCTACACCTTC.

This sequence joins TRBV27 and TRBJ2-3; 8 bases are shared with TRBD2. Germline CDR1 is MNHEY and CDR2 is SMNVEV (reference sequence). V was pared by 7 bases and J by 1 base, with 4 bases of the junction left unmatched. The length of the CDR3 is 14 residues. The CDR3 region is CASTILAGTDTQYF. CDR3 bases: TGTGCCAGCACTATACTAGCGGGCACAGATACGCAGTATTTT.

In DNA, the CDR3 is TGTGCCAGCAGTCCTTATATGGGCCCTGGAAACACCATATATTTT. Its protein product is CASSPYMGPGNTIYF. V usage is TRBV6-6 and J usage is TRBJ1-3; D gene uncertain. This CDR3 region has 15 residues. V was trimmed by 5 bases and J by 2 bases, leaving 13 bases between them. CDR1 MNHNY and CDR2 SVGAGI come from the germline V gene (reference sequence).

J is TRBJ2-7 and V is TRBV11-2, with TRBD1 matching over 7 bases. Germline CDR1 SGHAT, CDR2 FQNNGV. Unmatched junction bases numbered 2, after V lost 5 bases and J lost 4 bases. The CDR3 is made up of 12 amino acids. CDR3 amino acids: CASSRQGYEQYF. DNA for the CDR3: TGTGCCAGCAGCCGACAGGGTTACGAGCAGTACTTC. The full variable domain, in which reference TRBV11-2 and TRBJ2-7 provide the parts outside the CDR3, is EAGVAQSPRYKIIEKRQSVAFWCNPISGHATLYWYQQILGQGPKLLIQFQNNGVVDDSQLPKDRFSAERLKGVDSTLKIQPAKLEDSAVYLCASSRQGYEQYFGPGTRLTVT.

This chain links TRBV28 with TRBJ2-3; 14 bases line up with TRBD2. The germline CDR1 and CDR2 sequences are MDHEN and SYDVKM. The CDR3 loop spans 14 amino acids. V lost 9 bases and J lost 8; bases outside the gene matches: 7. In DNA, the CDR3 is TGTGCCAGTGGACTAGCGGGAGGTCAGGGTACGCAGTATTTT. It specifies CASGLAGGQGTQYF.

The V call is TRBV29-1, the J call TRBJ2-7, with D possibly TRBD1 on 6 matching bases. The CDR3 length is 14 residues. Germline V gene lookup returns CDR1 SQVTM and CDR2 ANQGSEA. Between the trimmed V and J ends, which lost 6 bases and 2 bases, there was a span of 17 bases. The CDR3 sequence: CSVATGFKPYEQYF. CDR3 nucleotides: TGCAGCGTAGCAACAGGGTTCAAGCCCTACGAGCAGTACTTC.

V usage is TRBV7-9 and J usage is TRBJ1-1; D uncertain. This CDR3 comprises 14 residues. Germline CDR1 reads SEHNR; CDR2 reads FQNEAQ (reference sequence). V was clipped by 2 bases and J by 1 base, with 8 bases between them. The CDR3 region has the DNA TGTGCCAGCAGCTTACAGTCGTCGAACACTGAAGCTTTCTTT. Protein product: CASSLQSSNTEAFF.

This chain links TRBV7-2 with TRBJ2-2, with D tentatively TRBD1 or TRBD2 (5 bases each). Between the trimmed V and J ends, which lost 0 bases and 4 bases, there was a span of 9 bases. The CDR3 loop spans 15 amino acids. Looked up from germline, CDR1 is SGHTA and CDR2 is FQGNSA. CDR3 nucleotides: TGTGCCAGCAGCTTAGCTGGGACCACCACCGGGGAGCTGTTTTTT. Translated, it gives CASSLAGTTTGELFF.

The chain is built from TRBV18 and TRBJ1-1; D is ambiguous. This CDR3 comprises 14 residues. Between the trimmed V and J ends, which lost 3 bases and 0 bases, there was a span of 8 bases. The germline gives CDR1 KGHSH, CDR2 LQKENI. The CDR3 spells CASSPELMNTEAFF. CDR3 DNA sequence: TGTGCCAGCTCACCGGAGCTCATGAACACTGAAGCTTTCTTT. Variable domain in full (rest from reference TRBV18 and TRBJ1-1): NAGVMQNPRHLVRRRGQEARLRCSPMKGHSHVYWYRQLPEEGLKFMVYLQKENIIDESGMPKERFSAEFPKEGPSILRIQQVVRGDSAAYFCASSPELMNTEAFFGQGTRLTVV.

V is TRBV6-1 and J is TRBJ1-5, with 8 positions matching TRBD1. Trimming cost V 4 bases and J 4 bases; bases outside gene matches: 9. This CDR3 spans 16 amino acids. Germline V gives CDR1 MNHNS, CDR2 SASEGT. The CDR3 bases are TGTGCCAGCAGTGGGGGGGGGACAGGCCAAAATCAGCCCCAGCATTTT. It specifies CASSGGGTGQNQPQHF.

The CDR3 DNA is TGTGCCAGCAGGACCGAACTCGGGGCGGGGAATGGCTACACCTTC. It codes for CASRTELGAGNGYTF. The chain has TRBV2 and TRBJ1-2, with TRBD1 as a possible D gene (5 bases). Germline V gene data show CDR1 as SNHLY and CDR2 as FYNNEI. With 6 bases removed from V and 6 bases from J, the gap between germline ends came to 20 bases. CDR3 length: 15 amino acids.

The chain combines TRBV28 with TRBJ1-2, with D maybe TRBD1 (5 bases). This CDR3 comprises 14 residues. Trimming removed 3 bases at V and 2 bases at J, with 10 bases between. Germline V lookup: CDR1 MDHEN, CDR2 SYDVKM. CDR3: CASSLPTGNYGYTF. Written as DNA, the CDR3 is TGTGCCAGCAGTTTGCCTACAGGCAACTATGGCTACACCTTC.

This sequence joins TRBV14 and TRBJ2-1, with TRBD1 as a possible D gene (6 bases). The CDR3 covers 14 residues. V lost 2 bases, J lost 5 bases, and 10 bases lay in between. Germline CDR1 and CDR2: SGHDN and FVKESK. CDR3 nucleotides: TGTGCCAGCAGCCAACTGGGGACAAACAATGAGCAGTTCTTC. It translates to CASSQLGTNNEQFF.

This sequence joins TRBV5-4 and TRBJ2-3; 7 bases line up with TRBD2. V shed 3 bases and J 6 bases; nucleotides not matched to a gene: 4. Germline V gene lookup returns CDR1 SGHNT and CDR2 YYREEE (reference sequence). The CDR3 is 13 amino acids. The CDR3 sequence: CASSYTSVDTQYF. Written as DNA, the CDR3 is TGTGCCAGCAGCTATACTAGCGTCGATACGCAGTATTTT.

V usage is TRBV5-6 and J usage is TRBJ1-2; possible D gene TRBD1, 5 bases. Looked up from germline, CDR1 is SGHDT and CDR2 is YYEEEE. V dropped 4 bases and J dropped 7 bases, with 20 bases sitting between them. The CDR3 has 15 amino acids. CDR3 loop: CASSRGAEGSSGYTF. CDR3 coding DNA: TGTGCCAGCAGCCGTGGGGCAGAGGGTTCGAGTGGCTACACCTTC.

The chain couples TRBV6-5 to TRBJ1-1; 10 positions agree with TRBD1. The junction had 7 bases not matched to a gene; V was cut back by 7 bases and J by 5 bases. The CDR3 extends over 14 amino acids. The germline gives CDR1 MNHEY, CDR2 SVGAGI. CDR3: CASTRQGARTEAFF. In DNA, the CDR3 is TGTGCCAGCACTCGACAGGGGGCGAGGACTGAAGCTTTCTTT.

The chain has TRBV2 and TRBJ1-1; the match to TRBD1 covers 7 bases. J lost 4 bases, V lost 5 bases, and 10 bases had no gene match. Germline lookup yields CDR1 SNHLY and CDR2 FYNNEI. The CDR3 consists of 15 residues. The CDR3 here is CASSLSGTASTEAFF. The CDR3 coding sequence is TGTGCCAGCAGTCTATCCGGGACAGCAAGCACTGAAGCTTTCTTT.

The J gene is TRBJ1-2, the V gene TRBV7-9; unclear D gene. V lost 4 bases, J lost 4 bases, and 7 bases lay in between. CDR1 and CDR2 (germline): SEHNR, FQNEAQ (reference sequence). The CDR3 runs 12 residues. CDR3 in amino acids: CASSSSSYGYTF. The CDR3 DNA is TGTGCCAGCAGCTCGAGCAGCTATGGCTACACCTTC. Looking up the rest from reference TRBV7-9 and TRBJ1-2 gives the full variable domain: DTGVSQNPRHKITKRGQNVTFRCDPISEHNRLYWYRQTLGQGPEFLTYFQNEAQLEKSRLLSDRFSAERPKGSFSTLEIQRTEQGDSAMYLCASSSSSYGYTFGSGTRLTVV.